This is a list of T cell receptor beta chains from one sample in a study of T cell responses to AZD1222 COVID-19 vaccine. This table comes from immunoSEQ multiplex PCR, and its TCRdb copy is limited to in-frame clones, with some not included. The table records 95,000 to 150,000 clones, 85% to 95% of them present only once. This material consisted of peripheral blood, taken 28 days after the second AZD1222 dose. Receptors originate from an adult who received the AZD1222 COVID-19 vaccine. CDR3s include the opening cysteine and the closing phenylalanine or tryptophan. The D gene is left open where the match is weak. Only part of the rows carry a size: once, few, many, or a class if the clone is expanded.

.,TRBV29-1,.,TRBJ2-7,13,CSVGRDISYEQYF,TGCAGCGTTGGACGGGACATCTCCTACGAGCAGTACTTC
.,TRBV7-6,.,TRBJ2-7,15,CASSLGTRPGSEQYF,TGTGCCAGCAGCTTAGGTACAAGGCCCGGCAGCGAGCAGTACTTC
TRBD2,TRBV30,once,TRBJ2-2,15,CAWRPLAGGSGELFF,TGTGCCTGGAGACCACTAGCGGGAGGGAGCGGGGAGCTGTTTTTT
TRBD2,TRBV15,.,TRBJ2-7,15,CATSRDLAGGWEQYF,TGTGCCACCAGCAGAGATCTAGCGGGAGGGTGGGAGCAGTACTTC
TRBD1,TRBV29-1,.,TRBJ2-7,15,CSVGGGQLPTYEQYF,TGCAGCGTTGGAGGGGGACAGCTCCCCACCTACGAGCAGTACTTC
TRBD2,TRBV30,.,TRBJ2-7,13,CAWSVVAGYEQYF,TGTGCCTGGAGTGTGGTAGCGGGATACGAGCAGTACTTC
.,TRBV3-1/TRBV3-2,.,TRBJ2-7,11,CASSLSNEQYF,TGTGCCAGCAGTCTCTCTAACGAGCAGTACTTC
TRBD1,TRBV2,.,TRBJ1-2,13,CASSRTGGEGYTF,TGTGCCAGCAGTAGGACAGGGGGCGAAGGCTACACCTTC
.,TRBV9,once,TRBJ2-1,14,CASSAGKPANEQFF,TGTGCCAGCAGCGCAGGAAAACCGGCCAATGAGCAGTTCTTC
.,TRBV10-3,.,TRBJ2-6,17,CAISVLDARTGANVLTF,TGTGCCATCAGTGTATTGGACGCCCGGACAGGGGCCAACGTCCTGACTTTC
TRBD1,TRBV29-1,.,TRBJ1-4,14,CSVGETGANEKLFF,TGCAGCGTTGGAGAGACAGGGGCTAATGAAAAACTGTTTTTT
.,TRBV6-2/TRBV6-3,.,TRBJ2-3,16,CASSSLGQTTTDTQYF,TGTGCCAGCAGTTCGCTCGGACAGACCACCACAGATACGCAGTATTTT
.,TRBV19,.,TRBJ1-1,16,CASSISLRIGSTEAFF,TGTGCCAGTAGTATATCCCTTCGCATCGGGAGCACTGAAGCTTTCTTT
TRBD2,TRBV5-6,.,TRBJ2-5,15,CASGPSGGRQETQYF,TGTGCCAGCGGTCCTAGCGGGGGGCGCCAAGAGACCCAGTACTTC
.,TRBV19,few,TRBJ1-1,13,CASSIGPNTEAFF,TGTGCCAGTAGTATCGGGCCGAACACTGAAGCTTTCTTT
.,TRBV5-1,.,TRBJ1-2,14,CASSLGLADYGYTF,TGCGCCAGCAGCTTGGGACTCGCGGACTATGGCTACACCTTC
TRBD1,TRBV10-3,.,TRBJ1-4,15,CAISGTGGQNEKLFF,TGTGCCATCAGTGGGACAGGGGGCCAAAATGAAAAACTGTTTTTT
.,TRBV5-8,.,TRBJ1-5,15,CASAGGILSNQPQHF,TGTGCCAGCGCCGGTGGTATTTTGAGCAATCAGCCCCAGCATTTT
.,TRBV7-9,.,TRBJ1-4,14,CASSLFGGNEKLFF,TGTGCCAGCAGCTTATTTGGAGGGAACGAAAAACTGTTTTTT
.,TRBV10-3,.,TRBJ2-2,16,CAISESRGRDTGELFF,TGTGCCATCAGTGAGTCCCGGGGTCGCGACACCGGGGAGCTGTTTTTT
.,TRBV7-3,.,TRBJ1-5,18,CASRYTEPPARVNQPQHF,TGTGCCAGCAGATACACAGAGCCCCCGGCAAGGGTCAATCAGCCCCAGCATTTT
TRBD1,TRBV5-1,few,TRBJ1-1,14,CASTELNRGGEAFF,TGCGCCAGCACCGAGTTGAACAGGGGCGGTGAAGCTTTCTTT
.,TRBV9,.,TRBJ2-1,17,CASSEIGGPPPYNEQFF,TGTGCCAGCAGCGAGATTGGGGGACCCCCCCCGTACAATGAGCAGTTCTTC
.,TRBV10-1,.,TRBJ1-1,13,CASSAGGSTEAFF,TGCGCCAGCAGTGCCGGGGGGAGCACTGAAGCTTTCTTT
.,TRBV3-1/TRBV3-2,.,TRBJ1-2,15,CASSPSVGTNYGYTF,TGTGCCAGCAGCCCTTCGGTGGGGACTAACTATGGCTACACCTTC
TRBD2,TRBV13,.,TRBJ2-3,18,CASSLEGLRLAGRDTQYF,TGTGCCAGCAGCTTAGAAGGGTTGAGGCTAGCGGGAAGGGATACGCAGTATTTT
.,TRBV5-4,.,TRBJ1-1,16,CASSPGGGRANTEAFF,TGTGCCAGCAGCCCGGGCGGGGGGCGCGCGAACACTGAAGCTTTCTTT
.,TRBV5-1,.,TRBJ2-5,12,CASSLVQETQYF,TGCGCCAGCAGCTTGGTCCAAGAGACCCAGTACTTC
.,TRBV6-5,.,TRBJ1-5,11,CAGGPNQPQHF,TGTGCCGGGGGGCCGAATCAGCCCCAGCATTTT
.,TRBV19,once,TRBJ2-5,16,CASSRFSGLVRETQYF,TGTGCCAGTAGTCGATTTAGCGGCCTCGTAAGAGAGACCCAGTACTTC
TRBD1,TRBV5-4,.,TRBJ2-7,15,CASSSDRGKGYEQYF,TGTGCCAGCAGCTCGGACAGGGGGAAGGGCTACGAGCAGTACTTC
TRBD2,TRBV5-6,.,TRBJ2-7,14,CASSFGLAGSEQYF,TGTGCCAGCAGCTTCGGACTAGCGGGCAGCGAGCAGTACTTC
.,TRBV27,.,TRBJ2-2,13,CASSFANTGELFF,TGTGCCAGCAGTTTTGCGAACACCGGGGAGCTGTTTTTT
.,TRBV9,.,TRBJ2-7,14,CASSRGGSSYEQYF,TGTGCCAGCAGCCGAGGGGGGTCCTCCTACGAGCAGTACTTC
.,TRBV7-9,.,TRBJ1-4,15,CASSFRDTNNEKLFF,TGTGCCAGCAGCTTCCGGGACACAAATAATGAAAAACTGTTTTTT
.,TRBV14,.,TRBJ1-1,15,CASSQWGRGNTEAFF,TGTGCCAGCAGCCAATGGGGCAGGGGGAACACTGAAGCTTTCTTT
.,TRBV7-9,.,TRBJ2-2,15,CASSLAGHNTGELFF,TGTGCCAGCAGCTTAGCGGGACATAACACCGGGGAGCTGTTTTTT
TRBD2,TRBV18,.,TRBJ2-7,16,CASSPPSSGHNYEQYF,TGTGCCAGCTCACCACCGTCTAGCGGCCACAATTACGAGCAGTACTTC
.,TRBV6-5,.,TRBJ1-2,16,CASSYSWDRANYGYTF,TGTGCCAGCAGTTACTCTTGGGACCGAGCTAACTATGGCTACACCTTC
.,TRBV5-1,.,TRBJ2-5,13,CASSSGGGETQYF,TGCGCCAGCAGCTCCGGAGGTGGAGAGACCCAGTACTTC
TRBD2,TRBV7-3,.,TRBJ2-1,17,CASSLTWGGRARNEQFF,TGTGCCAGCAGCTTAACGTGGGGCGGGAGGGCGAGGAATGAGCAGTTCTTC
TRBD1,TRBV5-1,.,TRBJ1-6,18,CASSLADRGRGLNSPLHF,TGCGCCAGCAGCCTAGCGGACAGGGGACGGGGCCTTAATTCACCCCTCCACTTT
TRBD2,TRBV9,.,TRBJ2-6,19,CASSRALLAGHSGANVLTF,TGTGCCAGCAGCCGGGCCCTACTAGCGGGTCACTCTGGGGCCAACGTCCTGACTTTC
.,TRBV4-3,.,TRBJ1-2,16,CASSQDITGANYGYTF,TGCGCCAGCAGCCAAGATATCACGGGGGCGAACTATGGCTACACCTTC
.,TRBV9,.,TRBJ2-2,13,CASSAQSTGELFF,TGTGCCAGCAGCGCCCAGAGCACCGGGGAGCTGTTTTTT
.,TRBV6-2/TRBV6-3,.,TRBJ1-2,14,CASSLLRSNYGYTF,TGTGCCAGCAGCCTATTGAGGTCTAACTATGGCTACACCTTC